This entry features one TCR beta chain sequence. An end of the junction does not agree with germline; a read error may underlie this. This sample was included in a study of T-cell memory formation after mild COVID-19. The CDR3 is made up of 15 amino acids. The germline gives CDR1 SGHTA, CDR2 FQGNSA. TCRdb itself ran the 5' RACE reads through MiXCR, one entry per CDR3 protein. The repertoire includes around 400,000 distinct CDR3 sequences, 20% to 25% of them detected once, and 7% to 9.5% sits in the top ten. V gene TRBV7-2 combines with J gene TRBJ1-1; no firm D call. The clonotype was recovered from an adult woman who had mild COVID-19 (a few samples of this study predate the infection). Cell type and time point are not known. Sequencing was done on a sample of PBMCs or a T cell subset sorted from them (not recorded which). The CDR3 region has the DNA TGTGCCAGCAGCCTAGCCCCCATATCGAACACTGAAGCTTTCTTT. Its translation: CASSLAPISNTEAFF.